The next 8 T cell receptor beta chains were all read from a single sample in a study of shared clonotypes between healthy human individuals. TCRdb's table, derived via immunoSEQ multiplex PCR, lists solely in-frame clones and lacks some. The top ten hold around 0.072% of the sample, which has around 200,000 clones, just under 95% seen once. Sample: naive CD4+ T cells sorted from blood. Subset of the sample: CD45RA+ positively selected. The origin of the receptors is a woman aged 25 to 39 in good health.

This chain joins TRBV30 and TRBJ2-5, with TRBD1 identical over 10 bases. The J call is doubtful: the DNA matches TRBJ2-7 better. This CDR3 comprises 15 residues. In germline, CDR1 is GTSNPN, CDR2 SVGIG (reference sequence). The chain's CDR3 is CAWSAPGQGIYEQYF. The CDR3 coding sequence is TGTGCCTGGAGTGCCCCGGGACAGGGGATCTACGAGCAGTACTTC.

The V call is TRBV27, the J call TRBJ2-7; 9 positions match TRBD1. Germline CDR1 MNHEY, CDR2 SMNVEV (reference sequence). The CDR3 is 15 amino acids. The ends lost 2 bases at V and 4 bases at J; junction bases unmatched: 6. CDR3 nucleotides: TGTGCCAGCAGTTTAGGGACAGGGAGTGAGTACGAGCAGTACTTC. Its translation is CASSLGTGSEYEQYF.

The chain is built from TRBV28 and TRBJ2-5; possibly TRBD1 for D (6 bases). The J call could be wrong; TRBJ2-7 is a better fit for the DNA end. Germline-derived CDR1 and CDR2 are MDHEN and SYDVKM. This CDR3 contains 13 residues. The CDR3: CASSLTGQYEQYF. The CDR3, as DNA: TGTGCCAGCAGTTTGACGGGACAATACGAGCAGTACTTC.

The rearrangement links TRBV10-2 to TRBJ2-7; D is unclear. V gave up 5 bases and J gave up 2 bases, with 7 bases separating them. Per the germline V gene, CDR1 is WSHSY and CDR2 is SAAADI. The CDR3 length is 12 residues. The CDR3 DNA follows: TGCGCCAGCAGTAACGGAGCCTACGAGCAGTACTTC. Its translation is CASSNGAYEQYF.

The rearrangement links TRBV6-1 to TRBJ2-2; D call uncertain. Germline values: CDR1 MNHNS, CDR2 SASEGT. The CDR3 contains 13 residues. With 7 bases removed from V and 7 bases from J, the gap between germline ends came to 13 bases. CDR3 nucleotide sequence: TGTGCCAGCACCTATAGGATTTTCGGGGAGCTGTTTTTT. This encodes CASTYRIFGELFF.

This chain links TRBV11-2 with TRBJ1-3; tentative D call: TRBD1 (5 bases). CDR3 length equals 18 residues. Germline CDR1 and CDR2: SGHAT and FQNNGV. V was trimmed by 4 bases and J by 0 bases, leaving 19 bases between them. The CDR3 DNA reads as TGTGCCAGCAGCTCGGGGGGATGGCAGTCAAACTCTGGAAACACCATATATTTT. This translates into CASSSGGWQSNSGNTIYF.

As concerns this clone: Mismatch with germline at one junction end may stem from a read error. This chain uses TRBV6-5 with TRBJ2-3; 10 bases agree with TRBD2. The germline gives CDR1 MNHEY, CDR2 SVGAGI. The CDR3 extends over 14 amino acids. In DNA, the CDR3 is TGTGCCAGCAGTTACTCGGTAGCGGGGGGAGTTTCCGCTTTT. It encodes CASSYSVAGGVSAF.

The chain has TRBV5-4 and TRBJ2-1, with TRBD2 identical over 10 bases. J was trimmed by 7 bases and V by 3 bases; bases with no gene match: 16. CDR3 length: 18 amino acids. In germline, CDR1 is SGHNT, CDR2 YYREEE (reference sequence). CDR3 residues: CASSSPWGSGRTENEQFF. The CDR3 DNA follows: TGTGCCAGCAGCTCCCCGTGGGGTAGCGGGAGGACAGAGAATGAGCAGTTCTTC. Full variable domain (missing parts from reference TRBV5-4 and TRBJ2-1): ETGVTQSPTHLIKTRGQQVTLRCSSQSGHNTVSWYQQALGQGPQFIFQYYREEENGRGNFPPRFSGLQFPNYSSELNVNALELDDSALYLCASSSPWGSGRTENEQFFGPGTRLTVL.